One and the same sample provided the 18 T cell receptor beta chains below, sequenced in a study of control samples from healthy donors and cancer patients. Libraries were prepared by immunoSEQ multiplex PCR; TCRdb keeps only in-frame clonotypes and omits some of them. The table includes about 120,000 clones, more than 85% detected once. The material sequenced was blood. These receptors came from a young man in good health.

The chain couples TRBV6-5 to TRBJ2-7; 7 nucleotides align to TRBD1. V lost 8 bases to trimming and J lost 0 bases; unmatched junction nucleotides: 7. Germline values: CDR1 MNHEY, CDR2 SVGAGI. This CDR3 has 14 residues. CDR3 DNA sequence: TGTGCCAGCGAGCGGACAGGAAACTCCTACGAGCAGTACTTC. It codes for CASERTGNSYEQYF.

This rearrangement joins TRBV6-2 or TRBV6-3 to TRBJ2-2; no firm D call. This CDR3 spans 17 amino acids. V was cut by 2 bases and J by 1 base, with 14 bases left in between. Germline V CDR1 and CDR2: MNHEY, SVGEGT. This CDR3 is CASSYTQERLNTGELFF. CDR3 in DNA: TGTGCCAGCAGTTACACCCAAGAGCGCCTGAACACCGGGGAGCTGTTTTTT.

CDR3 nucleotides: TGTGCCAGCAGCTTACGAGCGATAGATACGCAGTATTTT. Its protein product is CASSLRAIDTQYF. The chain has TRBV7-2 and TRBJ2-3, with D hard to call. The CDR3 has 13 residues. Germline CDR1 is SGHTA and CDR2 is FQGNSA. The germline V and J ends were trimmed by 2 bases and 5 bases, with 8 bases remaining between them.

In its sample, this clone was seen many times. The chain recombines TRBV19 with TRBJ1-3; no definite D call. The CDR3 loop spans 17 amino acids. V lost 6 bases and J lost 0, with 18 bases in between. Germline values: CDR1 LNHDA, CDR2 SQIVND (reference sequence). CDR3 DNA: TGTGCCAGTAGCACCAAAATCCGACGGAGCTCTGGAAACACCATATATTTT. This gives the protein CASSTKIRRSSGNTIYF.

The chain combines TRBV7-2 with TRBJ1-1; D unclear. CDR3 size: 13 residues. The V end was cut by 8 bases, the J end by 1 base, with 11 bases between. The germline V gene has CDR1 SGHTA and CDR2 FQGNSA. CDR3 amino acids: CASSERKNTEAFF. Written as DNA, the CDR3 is TGTGCCAGCTCCGAGAGGAAGAACACTGAAGCTTTCTTT.

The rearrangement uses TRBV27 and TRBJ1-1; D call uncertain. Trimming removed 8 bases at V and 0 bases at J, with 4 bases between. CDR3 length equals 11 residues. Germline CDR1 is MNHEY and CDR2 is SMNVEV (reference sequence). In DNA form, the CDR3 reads TGTGCCAGCGGAATGAACACTGAAGCTTTCTTT. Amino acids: CASGMNTEAFF.

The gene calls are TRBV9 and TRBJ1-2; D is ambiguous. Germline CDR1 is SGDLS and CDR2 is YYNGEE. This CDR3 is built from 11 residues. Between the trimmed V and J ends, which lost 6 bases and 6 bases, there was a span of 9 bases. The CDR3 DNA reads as TGTGCCAGCAAAGGGAGGGATGGCTACACCTTC. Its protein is CASKGRDGYTF.

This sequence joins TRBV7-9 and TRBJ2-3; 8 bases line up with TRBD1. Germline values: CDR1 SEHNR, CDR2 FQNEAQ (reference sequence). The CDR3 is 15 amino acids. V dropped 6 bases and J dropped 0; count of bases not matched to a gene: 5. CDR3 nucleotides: TGTGCCAGCAGTTCCCAGGGGGCGAGCACAGATACGCAGTATTTT. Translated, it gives CASSSQGASTDTQYF.

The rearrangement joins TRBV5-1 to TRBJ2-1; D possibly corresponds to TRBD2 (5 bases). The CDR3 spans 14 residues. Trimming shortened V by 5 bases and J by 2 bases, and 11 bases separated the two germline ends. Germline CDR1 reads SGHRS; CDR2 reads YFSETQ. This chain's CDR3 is CASRLALTYNEQFF. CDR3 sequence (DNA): TGCGCCAGCAGGCTAGCTTTAACCTACAATGAGCAGTTCTTC. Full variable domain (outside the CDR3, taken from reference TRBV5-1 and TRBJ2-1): KAGVTQTPRYLIKTRGQQVTLSCSPISGHRSVSWYQQTPGQGLQFLFEYFSETQRNKGNFPGRFSGRQFSNSRSEMNVSTLELGDSALYLCASRLALTYNEQFFGPGTRLTVL.

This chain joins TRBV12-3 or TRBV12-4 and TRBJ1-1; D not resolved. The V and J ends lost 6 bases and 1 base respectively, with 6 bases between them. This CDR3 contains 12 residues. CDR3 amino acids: CASSLSNTEAFF. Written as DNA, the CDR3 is TGTGCCAGCAGCCTATCGAACACTGAAGCTTTCTTT.

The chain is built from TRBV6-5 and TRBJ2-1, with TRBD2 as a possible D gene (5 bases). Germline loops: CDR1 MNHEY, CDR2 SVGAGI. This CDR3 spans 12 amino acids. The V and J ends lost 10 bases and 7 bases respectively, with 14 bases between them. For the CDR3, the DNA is TGTGCCACCTTACTAGTCGGGAATGAGCAGTTCTTC. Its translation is CATLLVGNEQFF.

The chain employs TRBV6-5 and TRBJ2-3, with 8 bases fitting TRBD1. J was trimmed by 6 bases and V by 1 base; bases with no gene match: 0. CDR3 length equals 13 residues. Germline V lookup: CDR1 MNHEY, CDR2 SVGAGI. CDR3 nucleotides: TGTGCCAGCAGTTACTGGACAGGGGATACGCAGTATTTT. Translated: CASSYWTGDTQYF.

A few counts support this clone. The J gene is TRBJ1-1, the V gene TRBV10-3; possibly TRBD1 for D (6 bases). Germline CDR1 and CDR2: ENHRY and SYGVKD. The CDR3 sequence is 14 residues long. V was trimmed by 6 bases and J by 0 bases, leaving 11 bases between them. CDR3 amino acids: CAIRQAGVNTEAFF. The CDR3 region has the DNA TGTGCCATCAGACAGGCAGGGGTGAACACTGAAGCTTTCTTT.

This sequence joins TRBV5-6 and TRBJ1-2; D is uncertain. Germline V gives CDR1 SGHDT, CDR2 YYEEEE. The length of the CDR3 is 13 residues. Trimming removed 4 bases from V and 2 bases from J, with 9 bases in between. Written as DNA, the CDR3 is TGTGCCAGCAGCCAGCGACACAACTATGGCTACACCTTC. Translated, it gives CASSQRHNYGYTF.

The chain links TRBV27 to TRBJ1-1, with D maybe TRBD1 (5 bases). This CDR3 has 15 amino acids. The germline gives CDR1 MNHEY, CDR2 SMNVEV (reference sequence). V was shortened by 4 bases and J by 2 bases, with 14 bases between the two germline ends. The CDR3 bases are TGTGCCAGCAGTTCCCATGGGACCCACAACACTGAAGCTTTCTTT. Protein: CASSSHGTHNTEAFF.

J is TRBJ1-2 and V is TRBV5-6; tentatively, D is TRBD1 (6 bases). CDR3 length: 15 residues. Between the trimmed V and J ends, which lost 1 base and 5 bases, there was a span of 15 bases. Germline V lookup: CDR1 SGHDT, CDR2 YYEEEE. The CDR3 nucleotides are TGTGCCAGCAGCTTGTCGGGGGCAAGGGCATATGGCTACACCTTC. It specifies CASSLSGARAYGYTF. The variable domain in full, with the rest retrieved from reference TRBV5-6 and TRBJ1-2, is DAGVTQSPTHLIKTRGQQVTLRCSPKSGHDTVSWYQQALGQGPQFIFQYYEEEERQRGNFPDRFSGHQFPNYSSELNVNALLLGDSALYLCASSLSGARAYGYTFGSGTRLTVV.

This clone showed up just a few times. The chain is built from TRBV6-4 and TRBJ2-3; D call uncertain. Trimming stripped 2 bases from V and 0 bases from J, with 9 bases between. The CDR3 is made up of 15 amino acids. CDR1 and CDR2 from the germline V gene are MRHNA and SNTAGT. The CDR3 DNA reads TGTGCCAGCAGTGACGGAACTAAGAGCACAGATACGCAGTATTTT. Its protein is CASSDGTKSTDTQYF.

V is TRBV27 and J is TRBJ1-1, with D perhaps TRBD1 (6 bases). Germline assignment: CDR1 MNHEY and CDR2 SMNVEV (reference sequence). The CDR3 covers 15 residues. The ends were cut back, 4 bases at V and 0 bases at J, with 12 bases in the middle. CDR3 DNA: TGTGCCAGCAGTTATACAGGGTACATGAACACTGAAGCTTTCTTT. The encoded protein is CASSYTGYMNTEAFF.